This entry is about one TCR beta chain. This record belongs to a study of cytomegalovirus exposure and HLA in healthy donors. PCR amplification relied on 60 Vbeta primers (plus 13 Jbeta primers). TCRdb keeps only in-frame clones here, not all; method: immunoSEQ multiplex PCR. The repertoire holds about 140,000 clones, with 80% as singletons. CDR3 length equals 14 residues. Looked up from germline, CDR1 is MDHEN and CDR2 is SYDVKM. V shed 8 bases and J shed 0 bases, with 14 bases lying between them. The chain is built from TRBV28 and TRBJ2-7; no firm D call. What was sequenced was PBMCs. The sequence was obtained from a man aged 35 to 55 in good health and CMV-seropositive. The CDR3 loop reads CASEVRGSSYEQYF. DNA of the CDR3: TGTGCCAGCGAGGTTCGAGGTAGCTCCTACGAGCAGTACTTC.